This TCR beta chain originates from a study of blood T cell repertoires in COVID-19. Overall study: There were acute and convalescent COVID-19 samples, and they came from the United States, Italy and Spain. Sources were T cells, B-cell-depleted T cells, or PBMCs; the material itself was cDNA or gDNA.

With V trimmed by 7 bases and J by 6 bases, 10 bases remained unmatched. The CDR3 has 15 residues. CDR1 is MDHEN and CDR2 is SYDVKM in the germline V gene. Original processing methods: Amplification from reference gene primers served as the basis for estimated nucleated cell counts. The data were produced by immunoSEQ multiplex PCR, yet TCRdb's version contains in-frame clones alone and is incomplete. D and trimming were read from the DNA, whereas the V and J calls and clone size are those reported in that table. Among 20,000 to 25,000 clones, 70% to 90% were seen once, and the ten largest hold over 8.5%.

Source material: peripheral blood. The chain combines TRBV28 with TRBJ2-7, with TRBD1 matching over 12 bases. This receptor was taken from a human donor in a cohort sampled during active COVID-19. The donor label of this sample is uncertain. CDR3 DNA sequence: TGTGCCAGCACCAGAGGCGGGACAGGGGGCGGCGAGCAGTACTTC. Protein product: CASTRGGTGGGEQYF.